What follows is one TCR beta chain and its context. This clone has only one observation. Its antigen remains unidentified. No base quality values were provided; no much bigger clone lies one nucleotide off. This record comes from a study of Tregs in tolerant kidney transplant recipients (dated by TCRdb to the late 2010s). For the wider study: The study applied TCRbeta sequencing to find donor-specific regulatory T cells before combined kidney and bone marrow transplantation and then followed those same cells after transplant. General findings and caveats noted by the study authors: For some patients the PCR primers changed over time, which made it impossible to compare the samples from those patients at the nucleotide level. Donor-specific Treg expansion exceeded global Treg expansion in tolerant patients, suggesting antigen-driven rather than nonspecific expansion. Because the study included only a small number of patients, the results must be confirmed in larger populations and under other immunosuppression protocols. Biological reproducibility was not directly assessed, although technical replication error appeared to be minimal. The most biologically relevant and donor-specific TCRbeta repertoire appeared to be identified by expanding Tregs with activated donor B cells.

The label giving this sample's time point can be read as: 6 months after combined kidney and bone marrow transplant. Transplants used related donors with nonmyeloablative bone marrow transplantation; mixed chimerism was transient in the human trials. Unstimulated Tregs (CD4+CD25+CD127-), CD4+ non-Tregs (CD4+CD25-), CD4 and CD8 cells were FACS-sorted from thawed PBMCs. A few combined kidney and bone marrow transplant recipients from the ITN036ST trial were included as patients, and samples were available only from these trial subjects. Healthy control blood was processed to PBMCs by Ficoll density gradient and cryopreserved, and patient PBMCs were collected before and after transplant. Unmatched junction bases come to 3, with V trimmed by 5 bases and J by 1 base. Including cysteine and phenylalanine, the CDR3 has 15 amino acids. Only the CDR3 region is kept as DNA, spanning 45 bases read in frame from base 1. Looking up the germline V gene (reference sequence) yields CDR1 LNHDA and CDR2 SQIVND.

For TCRbeta CDR3 sequencing, genomic DNA from the sorted cells was extracted using the QIAGEN DNeasy Blood and Tissue Kit. Through immunoSEQ, high-throughput TCRbeta CDR3 sequencing was done commercially, including PCR amplification with internal controls and bias correction. The original pipeline was this. Unique productive TCRbeta sequences were defined by CDR3 nucleotide sequence where primers matched, and otherwise by CDR3 amino acid sequence together with Vbeta and Jbeta genes. To correct sorting error, sequences shared between sorted populations at a frequency ratio of 2:1 or less were removed; the rest were assigned to the higher population. Sequences were defined as donor-reactive when expanded at least 5-fold in CFSE-low cells versus unstimulated cells and present at a frequency of at least 0.01% in CFSE-low cells. Repertoire divergence was quantified by Jensen-Shannon divergence using the top 100 TCRbeta sequences ranked by frequency. For samples with multiple sequencing runs, sorting error was corrected separately for each run before the runs were pooled. Drawn from immuneACCESS, this table holds only the in-frame rearrangements with V and J called that TCRdb kept. Clones are partly lost; checked studies trace under half to an unresolved V gene and leave the rest unexplained. V and J calls and clone size follow that table, whereas D and trimming were derived from the DNA. The table for this sample lists about 64,000 clones; about 90% of them were counted only once. The ten largest clones capture under 4.5% of the sample.

The material was CD4+ T cells from blood (PBMCs), obtained 6 months after the transplant. The clonotype was recovered from a human patient who received a combined kidney and bone marrow transplant. After transplantation, some T cells may belong to the graft donor instead of the recipient. The rearrangement joined TRBV19 to TRBJ2-2, and 8 junction bases match TRBD2. The DNA is TGTGCCAGTAGTCTTAGCGGGGTGAACACCGGGGAGCTGTTTTTT. This encodes CASSLSGVNTGELFF.